This entry lists 26 T cell receptor beta chains sequenced from one sample in a study of OX40 agonist ivuxolimab in advanced cancers. The protocol was immunoSEQ multiplex PCR, while the TCRdb copy is restricted to in-frame clones and leaves out a portion. The repertoire has some 75,000 clones, more than 85% of them found once; the top ten carry roughly 2.4%. The material was CD4+ or CD8+ T cells sorted from blood, obtained in a trial of the OX40 agonist ivuxolimab. The receptors come from an adult with an advanced solid tumor such as melanoma, head and neck, liver or kidney cancer.

The chain combines TRBV28 with TRBJ2-5; D tentatively reads TRBD1 or TRBD2 (6 bases each). The assigned J gene may be wrong: the sequence end matches TRBJ2-7 better. Germline values: CDR1 MDHEN, CDR2 SYDVKM. The CDR3 is 14 residues long. For the CDR3, the DNA is TGTGCCAGCAGTTTCGAGGGGGGAGCCTACGAGCAGTACTTC. Translation: CASSFEGGAYEQYF.

The chain is built from TRBV6-4 and TRBJ2-3, with 9 bases identical to TRBD2. Germline V lookup: CDR1 MRHNA, CDR2 SNTAGT. This CDR3 region has 15 residues. The V segment lost 3 bases and the J segment 1 base; nucleotides outside the gene matches: 2. CDR3 protein: CASSDERGGTDTQYF. The CDR3 DNA reads TGTGCCAGCAGTGATGAGCGGGGGGGCACAGATACGCAGTATTTT.

The rearrangement joins TRBV5-4 to TRBJ1-2, with a tentative D call TRBD1 (5 bases). Deletions cut 1 base from V and 2 bases from J, with 12 bases between. Germline V gene sequence: CDR1 SGHNT, CDR2 YYREEE (reference sequence). The CDR3 runs 15 residues. The CDR3 nucleotides are TGTGCCAGCAGCTTGTACTTCGACAGAAACTATGGCTACACCTTC. Translation gives CASSLYFDRNYGYTF.

The DNA of the CDR3 is TGTGCCAGCAGCTCAGGGGAATATGAAAAACTGTTTTTT. This encodes CASSSGEYEKLFF. The chain joins TRBV13 to TRBJ1-4, with D perhaps matching TRBD1 (6 bases). V was pared by 4 bases and J by 6 bases, with 9 bases between. Per germline, CDR1 PRHDT and CDR2 FYEKMQ (reference sequence). CDR3 size: 13 residues.

V and J are TRBV7-6 and TRBJ2-2; 7 nucleotides match TRBD2. The V gene end was trimmed by 4 bases and the J gene end by 1 base; junction bases not matched to a gene: 9. CDR3 length equals 17 residues. Germline V gene data show CDR1 as SGHVS and CDR2 as FNYEAQ. Here the CDR3 DNA reads TGTGCCAGCAGCTCCCGAGGCGGGAGTCAGAACACCGGGGAGCTGTTTTTT. Encoded protein: CASSSRGGSQNTGELFF.

The chain employs TRBV11-2 and TRBJ2-1; 13 bases are shared with TRBD2. Trimming cost V 4 bases and J 8 bases; bases outside gene matches: 5. There are 15 residues in the CDR3. Germline-derived CDR1 and CDR2 are SGHAT and FQNNGV. The CDR3 loop is CASSYRTSGGDEQFF. Here the CDR3 DNA reads TGTGCCAGCAGCTATCGGACTAGCGGGGGAGATGAGCAGTTCTTC.

The CDR3 region is CASRGPGQGNSPLHF. For the CDR3, the DNA is TGTGCCAGCAGGGGGCCGGGACAGGGGAATTCACCCCTCCACTTT. The chain is built from TRBV7-2 and TRBJ1-6; 10 positions agree with TRBD1. CDR1 and CDR2 (germline): SGHTA, FQGNSA. The CDR3 is 15 amino acids. The V gene end was trimmed by 6 bases and the J gene end by 7 bases; junction bases not matched to a gene: 6.

This chain joins TRBV2 and TRBJ1-6; D is ambiguous. The CDR3 sequence is 13 residues long. CDR1 and CDR2 (germline): SNHLY, FYNNEI. The V gene lost 7 bases and the J gene lost 8 bases, with 12 bases spanning the gap. CDR3 sequence: CASKQQFDSPLHF. For the CDR3, the DNA is TGTGCCAGCAAACAGCAGTTTGATTCACCCCTCCACTTT.

This sequence joins TRBV6-4 and TRBJ1-5; no firm D call. The CDR3 is 13 amino acids. V was pared by 4 bases and J by 3 bases, with 7 bases between. Germline CDR1 is MRHNA and CDR2 is SNTAGT. The CDR3 sequence: CASSAENNQPQHF. The CDR3 bases are TGTGCCAGCAGTGCAGAGAACAATCAGCCCCAGCATTTT.

V gene TRBV29-1 combines with J gene TRBJ2-2; D perhaps matches TRBD2 (6 bases). In germline, CDR1 is SQVTM, CDR2 ANQGSEA. The CDR3 runs 12 residues. V lost 5 bases and J lost 5, with 9 bases in between. CDR3 nucleotides: TGCAGCGTTTCGGGAGATACCGGGGAGCTGTTTTTT. Amino acid sequence: CSVSGDTGELFF.

The CDR3 DNA reads TGTGCCAGCAGCGGGGCCCTCCGGGGGGACAATGAGCAGTTCTTC. It translates to CASSGALRGDNEQFF. The gene calls are TRBV7-2 and TRBJ2-1; 7 bases match TRBD2. The CDR3 is 15 residues long. V trimming: 5 bases; J trimming: 5 bases; junction bases outside the gene matches: 9. Germline-derived CDR1 and CDR2 are SGHTA and FQGNSA.

The CDR3 DNA is TGTGCCAGATTACCTTCGGACAGGGGGCCCCCGAGGAGGTCCACAGGCAATCAGCCCCAGCATTTT. It codes for CARLPSDRGPPRRSTGNQPQHF. This sequence joins TRBV5-3 and TRBJ1-5, with 11 bases fitting TRBD1. TRBV5-3 is known as an ORF, though its function is uncertain. The V segment lost 7 bases and the J segment 2 bases; nucleotides outside the gene matches: 26. The CDR3 loop spans 22 amino acids.

This chain uses TRBV4-3 with TRBJ2-3; D may match TRBD1 or TRBD2 (5 bases each). V shed 1 base and J shed 3 bases, with 8 bases lying between them. Germline CDR1 and CDR2: LGHNA and YSLEER. The CDR3 covers 14 residues. Written as DNA, the CDR3 is TGCGCCAGCAGCCAAGGGTGGGGGACAGATACGCAGTATTTT. This codes for CASSQGWGTDTQYF.

This clone has just one count. This sequence joins TRBV27 and TRBJ2-7; TRBD1 matches at 8 bases. Germline-derived CDR1 and CDR2 are MNHEY and SMNVEV (reference sequence). With 5 bases clipped from V and 4 bases from J, the junction kept 4 bases outside the gene matches. The CDR3 consists of 13 residues. DNA of the CDR3: TGTGCCAGCAGTGCCAGGGGGCAATACGAGCAGTACGTC. This sequence encodes CASSARGQYEQYV.

V is TRBV7-9 and J is TRBJ2-2; maybe TRBD1 (6 bases). The CDR3 sequence is 16 residues long. CDR1 and CDR2 from the germline V gene are SEHNR and FQNEAQ (reference sequence). The germline V and J ends were trimmed by 5 bases and 0 bases, with 13 bases remaining between them. The CDR3 DNA reads as TGTGCCAGCAGCCCCAGGGGACGAACGAACACCGGGGAGCTGTTTTTT. Protein sequence: CASSPRGRTNTGELFF. The full variable domain, rest sourced from reference TRBV7-9 and TRBJ2-2, is DTGVSQNPRHKITKRGQNVTFRCDPISEHNRLYWYRQTLGQGPEFLTYFQNEAQLEKSRLLSDRFSAERPKGSFSTLEIQRTEQGDSAMYLCASSPRGRTNTGELFFGEGSRLTVL.

In DNA form, the CDR3 reads TGTGCCAGCAGTTCGGACAGTCGATCTCATGAGCAGTTCTTC. Protein: CASSSDSRSHEQFF. V usage is TRBV28 and J usage is TRBJ2-1; tentative D call: TRBD1 (6 bases). CDR3 length equals 14 residues. V was trimmed by 4 bases and J by 8 bases, leaving 15 bases between them. The germline CDR1 and CDR2 sequences are MDHEN and SYDVKM.

This CDR3 is CASSLGDRGTSGANVLTF. Here the CDR3 DNA reads TGTGCCAGCAGCTTGGGGGACAGAGGTACGTCTGGGGCCAACGTCCTGACTTTC. This chain connects TRBV5-4 to TRBJ2-6, with 7 bases matching TRBD1. From germline, CDR1 is SGHNT and CDR2 YYREEE (reference sequence). The ends lost 0 bases at V and 1 base at J; junction bases unmatched: 7. The CDR3 loop spans 18 amino acids.

The chain employs TRBV13 and TRBJ2-2, with 8 bases identical to TRBD2. The CDR3 has 19 amino acids. The V and J ends lost 5 bases and 2 bases, in that order; junction bases with no gene match: 16. Looked up from germline, CDR1 is PRHDT and CDR2 is FYEKMQ (reference sequence). The CDR3 region has the DNA TGTGCCAGCAGCCCCCAATGGTCAATAGCGGGGAGAAACACCGGGGAGCTGTTTTTT. This translates into CASSPQWSIAGRNTGELFF.

The V gene is TRBV4-3, the J gene TRBJ2-3; 8 bases align to TRBD2. The CDR3 loop spans 15 amino acids. After removal of 1 base from V and 0 bases from J, the junction contained 0 bases not matched to a gene. Germline-derived CDR1 and CDR2 are LGHNA and YSLEER. The CDR3 nucleotides are TGCGCCAGCAGCCAAGTAGCGGGGAGCACAGATACGCAGTATTTT. It is translated as CASSQVAGSTDTQYF.

The gene calls are TRBV6-1 and TRBJ1-2, with unresolved D. The CDR3 has 12 amino acids. The V gene lost 5 bases and the J gene lost 6 bases, with 10 bases spanning the gap. Germline assignment: CDR1 MNHNS and CDR2 SASEGT. This CDR3 reads CASSTAGDGYTF. The CDR3 nucleotides read TGTGCCAGCAGTACGGCAGGAGATGGCTACACCTTC.

The V and J genes are TRBV9 and TRBJ1-2; D gene ambiguous. Germline-derived CDR1 and CDR2 are SGDLS and YYNGEE. The CDR3 runs to 13 residues. Trimming took 3 bases from V and 6 from J, leaving 12 bases between them. CDR3 coding DNA: TGTGCCAGCAGCGCGGGGTCTGAGGATGGCTACACCTTC. Encoded protein: CASSAGSEDGYTF.

DNA for the CDR3: TGTGCCAGCAGCTTGGATCAAGGTGTTATCCAAGAGACCCAGTACTTC. Translating it yields CASSLDQGVIQETQYF. This sequence joins TRBV5-4 and TRBJ2-5; D uncertain. V was pared by 0 bases and J by 1 base, with 13 bases between. This CDR3 has 16 amino acids. Germline assignment: CDR1 SGHNT and CDR2 YYREEE (reference sequence).

This chain joins TRBV9 and TRBJ1-1; D not resolved. This CDR3 region has 14 residues. Per germline, CDR1 SGDLS and CDR2 YYNGEE. V was shortened by 1 base and J by 4 bases, with 11 bases between the two germline ends. In DNA, the CDR3 is TGTGCCAGCAGCGTACAGGAGTGGAGCACTGAAGCTTTCTTT. It translates to CASSVQEWSTEAFF. Full variable domain (missing parts from reference TRBV9 and TRBJ1-1): DSGVTQTPKHLITATGQRVTLRCSPRSGDLSVYWYQQSLDQGLQFLIQYYNGEERAKGNILERFSAQQFPDLHSELNLSSLELGDSALYFCASSVQEWSTEAFFGQGTRLTVV.

The rearrangement uses TRBV5-1 and TRBJ1-1, with TRBD1 matching 7 bases. The V segment lost 2 bases and the J segment 4 bases; nucleotides outside the gene matches: 2. This CDR3 has 13 amino acids. The germline CDR1 and CDR2 sequences are SGHRS and YFSETQ. CDR3: CASSFTGATEAFF. Written as DNA, the CDR3 is TGCGCCAGCAGCTTTACAGGGGCCACTGAAGCTTTCTTT.

The V call is TRBV13, the J call TRBJ2-5; 12 bases map to TRBD1. V gave up 4 bases and J gave up 3 bases; unmatched junction bases: 12. The CDR3 runs to 18 residues. CDR1 PRHDT and CDR2 FYEKMQ come from the germline V gene (reference sequence). This CDR3 reads CASSSVGTGGAIKETQYF. For the CDR3, the DNA is TGTGCCAGCAGCTCGGTTGGGACAGGGGGCGCTATAAAAGAGACCCAGTACTTC.

This chain connects TRBV7-3 to TRBJ1-1; D gene unclear. The CDR3 spans 15 residues. Trimming took 2 bases from V and 3 from J, leaving 13 bases between them. The germline V gene encodes CDR1 SGHTA and CDR2 FQGTGA. The CDR3 region is CASSLVSMADTEAFF. CDR3 sequence (DNA): TGTGCCAGCAGCTTAGTCTCCATGGCGGACACTGAAGCTTTCTTT.